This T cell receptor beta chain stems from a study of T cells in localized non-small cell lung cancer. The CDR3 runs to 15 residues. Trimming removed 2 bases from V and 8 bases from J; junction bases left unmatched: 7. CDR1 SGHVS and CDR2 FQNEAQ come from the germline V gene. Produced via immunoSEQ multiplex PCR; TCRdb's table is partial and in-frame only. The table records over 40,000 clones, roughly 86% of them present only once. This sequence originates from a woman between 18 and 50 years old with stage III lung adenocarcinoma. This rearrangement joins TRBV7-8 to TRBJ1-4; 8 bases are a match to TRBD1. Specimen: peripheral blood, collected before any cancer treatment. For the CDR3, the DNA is TGTGCCAGCAGCTTAAGGACAGGGAGGAACGAAAAACTGTTTTTT. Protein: CASSLRTGRNEKLFF.